The sequence of this TCR beta chain was determined in a study of chemoradiotherapy in HPV16-positive cancers (dated by TCRdb to about 2022). Concerning the study at large: Candidate HPV-specific T-cell clones and common TCR motifs were defined by functional T-cell assays performed on cells from two HPV16-positive patients. The study set out to ask whether T-cell immunity against the HPV oncoproteins E6 and E7 changes over the course of chemoradiotherapy and whether that immunity affects survival. The candidate HPV-specific TCRs and motifs were subsequently tracked in TCR repertoires obtained from 86 patients with HPV-related cancers. Broad study findings and their caveats: Only two HPV16-positive patients were used to derive the functional definition of HPV-specific T cells, and the survival association was reported for HPV16-positive patients. Expansion of candidate HPV-specific clones and E7-related TCR motifs was observed in the tumor microenvironment during treatment, whereas no such expansion was observed for non-HPV-specific T cells. Improved recurrence-free survival in HPV16-positive patients was associated with expansion of HPV-responsive T cells during chemoradiotherapy.

Library method: the immunoSEQ multiplex PCR assay. TCRdb holds this immuneACCESS table with in-frame rearrangements only. Some clones are missing; in checked studies, unresolved V genes explain under half, and the rest has no known cause. This sample holds 850 to 1,000 clones; about 89% were observed only once. The ten biggest clones cover roughly 8% of the sample. There are 16 amino acids in the CDR3, from cysteine to phenylalanine inclusive. Of the read, only the CDR3 DNA is kept; its 48 bases are in frame from base 1. After removal of 5 bases from V and 4 bases from J, the junction retains 10 bases not matched to a gene. From the germline V gene (reference sequence), CDR1 is SEHNR and CDR2 is FQNEAQ. Repertoires were sampled multiple times during chemoradiotherapy, which allowed clonal expansion in the tumor microenvironment to be followed. Comments on this clone: Its specific antigen is unknown. Base qualities are missing; no much larger clone stands one base away.

The source material was tumor tissue, sampled from a patient who underwent chemoradiotherapy. The clonotype was recovered from a human donor with HPV-associated anogenital cancer. The chain is made from TRBV7-9 and TRBJ2-3; 9 bases in between match TRBD2. The CDR3 corresponds to CASSPPGGGVADTQYF. The DNA sequence follows: TGTGCCAGCAGCCCCCCAGGCGGGGGGGTCGCAGATACGCAGTATTTT.